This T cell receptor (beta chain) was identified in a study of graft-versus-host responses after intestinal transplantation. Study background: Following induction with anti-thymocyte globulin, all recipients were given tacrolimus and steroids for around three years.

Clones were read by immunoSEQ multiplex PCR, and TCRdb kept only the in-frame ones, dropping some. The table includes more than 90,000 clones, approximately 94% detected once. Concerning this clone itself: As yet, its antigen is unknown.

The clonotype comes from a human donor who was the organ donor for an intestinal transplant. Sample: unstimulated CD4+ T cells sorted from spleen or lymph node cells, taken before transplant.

Here the CDR3 reads CSVEVGTGMYEQFF. CDR3 nucleotide sequence: TGCAGCGTTGAAGTGGGGACAGGTATGTATGAGCAGTTCTTC. V and J are TRBV29-1 and TRBJ2-1, with 8 bases that match TRBD1. Germline CDR1 is SQVTM and CDR2 is ANQGSEA. Trimming removed 1 base from V and 8 bases from J; junction bases left unmatched: 7. This CDR3 region has 14 residues.